The entry below describes one TCR beta chain. What it recognizes is unknown. This sample was taken from a study of T cells in localized non-small cell lung cancer. The CDR3 consists of 13 residues. V was cut by 5 bases and J by 7 bases, with 12 bases left in between. Germline V gives CDR1 SEHNR, CDR2 FQNEAQ (reference sequence). Study-level findings and limits: A raised T cell density in blood coincided with lengthier overall survival.

Libraries were prepared by immunoSEQ multiplex PCR; TCRdb keeps only in-frame clonotypes and omits some of them. The table lists 70,000 to 95,000 clones, just over 90% of them singletons. The J gene is TRBJ2-1, the V gene TRBV7-9; D possibly corresponds to TRBD2 (6 bases). This clonotype was sampled from a woman aged 35 to 75 with stage II squamous cell lung carcinoma. Sequenced here: PBMCs, sampled before any cancer treatment. CDR3 sequence reads: CASSVTSGNEQFF. The CDR3 nucleotides read TGTGCCAGCAGCGTCACGAGCGGGAATGAGCAGTTCTTC.